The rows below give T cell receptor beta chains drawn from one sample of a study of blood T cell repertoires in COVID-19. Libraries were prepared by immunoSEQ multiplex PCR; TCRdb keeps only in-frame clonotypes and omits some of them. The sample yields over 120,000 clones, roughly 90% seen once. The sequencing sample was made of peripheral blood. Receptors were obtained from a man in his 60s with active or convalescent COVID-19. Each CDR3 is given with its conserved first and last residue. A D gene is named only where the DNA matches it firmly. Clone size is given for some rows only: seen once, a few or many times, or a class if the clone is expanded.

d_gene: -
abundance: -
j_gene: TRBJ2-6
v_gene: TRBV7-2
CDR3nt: TGTGCCAGCAGCCCGGGTGGAGGTGGGGCCAACGTCCTGACTTTC
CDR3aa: CASSPGGGGANVLTF

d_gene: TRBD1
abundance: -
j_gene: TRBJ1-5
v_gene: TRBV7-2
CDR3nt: TGTGCCAGCAGCTTAGCGGGGACAGGGCGTCAGCCCCAGCATTTT
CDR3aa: CASSLAGTGRQPQHF

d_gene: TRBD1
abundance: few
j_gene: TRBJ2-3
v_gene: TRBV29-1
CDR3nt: TGCAGCCAAATGACAGGGTGGGCCACAGATACGCAGTATTTT
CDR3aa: CSQMTGWATDTQYF

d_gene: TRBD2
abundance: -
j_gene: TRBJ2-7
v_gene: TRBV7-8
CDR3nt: TGTGCCAGCAGCAAAGGGACTAGCGCGGGGTACGAGCAGTACTTC
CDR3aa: CASSKGTSAGYEQYF

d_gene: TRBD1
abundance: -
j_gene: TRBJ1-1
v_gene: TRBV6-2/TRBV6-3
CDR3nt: TGTGCCAGCAGCCCGGGACAGGGAAGGGGTACTGAAGCTTTCTTT
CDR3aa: CASSPGQGRGTEAFF

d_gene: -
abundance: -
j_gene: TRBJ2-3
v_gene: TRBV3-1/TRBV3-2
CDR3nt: TGTGCCAGCAGGGGGGGACTGGATCGTCAGAGCACAGATACGCAGTATTTT
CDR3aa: CASRGGLDRQSTDTQYF

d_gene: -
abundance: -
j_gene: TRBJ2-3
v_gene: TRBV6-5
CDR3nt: TGTGCCAGCAGTTACGGGGGGATTAGCACAGATACGCAGTATTTT
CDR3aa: CASSYGGISTDTQYF

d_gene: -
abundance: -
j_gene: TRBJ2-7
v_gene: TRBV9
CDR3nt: TGTGCCAGCAGCGTTTCACAGGGCTACGAGCAGTACTTC
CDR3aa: CASSVSQGYEQYF

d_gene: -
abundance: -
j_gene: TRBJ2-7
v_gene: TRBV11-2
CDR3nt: TGTGCCAGCAGCTTAGGGACTCCGGGGGACGAGCAGTACTTC
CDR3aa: CASSLGTPGDEQYF

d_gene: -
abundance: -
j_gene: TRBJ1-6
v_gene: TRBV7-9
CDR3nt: TGTGCCAGCAGCTTAGGGACAGCAGGGGATTCACCCCTCCACTTT
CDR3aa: CASSLGTAGDSPLHF

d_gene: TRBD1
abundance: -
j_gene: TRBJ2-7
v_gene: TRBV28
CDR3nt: TGTGCCAGCAGTAATGTCGGACAGGGGCGAGAGCAGTACTTC
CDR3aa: CASSNVGQGREQYF

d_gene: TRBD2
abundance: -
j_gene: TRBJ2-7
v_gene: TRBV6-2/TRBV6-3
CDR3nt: TGTGCCAGCAGTCCCCGCATCGTAGCGGGGGGGCAAGGAGAGCAGTACTTC
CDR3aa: CASSPRIVAGGQGEQYF

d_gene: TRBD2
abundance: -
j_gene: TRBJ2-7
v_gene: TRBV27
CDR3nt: TGTGCCAGCAGCCGAGCCGGGACTAGCGGATCCTACGAGCAGTACTTC
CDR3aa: CASSRAGTSGSYEQYF

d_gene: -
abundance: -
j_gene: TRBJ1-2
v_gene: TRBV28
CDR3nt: TGTGCCAGCAGTCCGGCCGGGCAGGGGCTCTATGGCTACACCTTC
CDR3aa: CASSPAGQGLYGYTF

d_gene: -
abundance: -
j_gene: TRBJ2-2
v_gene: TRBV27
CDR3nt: TGTGCCAGCAAACAGCCGAACACCGGGGAGCTGTTTTTT
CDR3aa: CASKQPNTGELFF

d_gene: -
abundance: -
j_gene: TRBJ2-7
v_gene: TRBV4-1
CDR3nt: TGCGCCAGCAGTGAAAGGCGGGGAAGCTCCTACGAGCAGTACTTC
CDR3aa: CASSERRGSSYEQYF

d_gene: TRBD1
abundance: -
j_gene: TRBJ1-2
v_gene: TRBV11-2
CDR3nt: TGTGCCAGCAGCTTAGCGGGACAGGGGGCAGGTGGCTACACCTTC
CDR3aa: CASSLAGQGAGGYTF

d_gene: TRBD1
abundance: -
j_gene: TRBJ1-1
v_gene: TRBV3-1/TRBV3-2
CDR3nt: TGTGCCAGCAGCGGGACAGTGAACACTGAAGCTTTCTTT
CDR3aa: CASSGTVNTEAFF

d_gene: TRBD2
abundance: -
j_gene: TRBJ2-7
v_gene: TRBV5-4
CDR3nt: TGTGCCAGCAGCTCGACGACGGGGAGGGACGAGCAGTACTTC
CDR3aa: CASSSTTGRDEQYF

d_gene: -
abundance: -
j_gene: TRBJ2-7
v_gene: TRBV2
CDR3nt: TGTGCCAGCAGTGAGGGGGGGGCAGGGGACTACGAGCAGTACTTC
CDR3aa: CASSEGGAGDYEQYF

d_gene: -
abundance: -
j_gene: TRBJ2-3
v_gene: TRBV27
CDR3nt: TGTGCCAGCAGTTTAAGACTGCCAGATACGCAGTATTTT
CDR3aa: CASSLRLPDTQYF

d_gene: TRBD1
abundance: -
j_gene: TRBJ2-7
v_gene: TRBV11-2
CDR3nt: TGTGCCAGCGCTACCTCAAGGACAGGCGCCTACGAGCAGTACTTC
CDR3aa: CASATSRTGAYEQYF

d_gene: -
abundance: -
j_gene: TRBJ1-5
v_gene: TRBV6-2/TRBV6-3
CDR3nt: TGTGCCAGCAGGCCTACAGGTAACAATCAGCCCCAGCATTTT
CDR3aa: CASRPTGNNQPQHF

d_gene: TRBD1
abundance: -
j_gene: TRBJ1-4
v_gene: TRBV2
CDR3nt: TGTGCCAGCAGACACCAGATGGGACAGCAAAATGAAAAACTGTTTTTT
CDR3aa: CASRHQMGQQNEKLFF

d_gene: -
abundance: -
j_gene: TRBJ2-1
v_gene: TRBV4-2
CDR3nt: TGTGCCAGCAGCCAAGAAGTCGGCCGGGACAATGAGCAGTTCTTC
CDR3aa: CASSQEVGRDNEQFF

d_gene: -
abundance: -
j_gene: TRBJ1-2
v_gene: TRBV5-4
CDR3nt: TGTGCCAGCAGCTCGGACAGTCCTAACTATGGCTACACCTTC
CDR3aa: CASSSDSPNYGYTF

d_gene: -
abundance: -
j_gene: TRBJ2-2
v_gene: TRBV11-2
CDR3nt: TGTGCCAGCAGCCCTAGGGGGGGGTCGAACACCGGGGAGCTGTTTTTT
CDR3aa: CASSPRGGSNTGELFF

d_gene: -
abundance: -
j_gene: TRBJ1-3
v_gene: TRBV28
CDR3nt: TGTGCCAGCAGCGGGACAGGAAACACCATATATTTT
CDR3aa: CASSGTGNTIYF

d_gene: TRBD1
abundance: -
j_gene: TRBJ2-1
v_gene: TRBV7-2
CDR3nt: TGTGCCAGCAGCCCTGGACAGGCCTACAATGAGCAGTTCTTC
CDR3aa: CASSPGQAYNEQFF

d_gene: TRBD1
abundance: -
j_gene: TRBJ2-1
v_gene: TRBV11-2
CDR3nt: TGTGCCAGCAGCCCACAGGGGTACTCCTACAATGAGCAGTTCTTC
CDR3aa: CASSPQGYSYNEQFF

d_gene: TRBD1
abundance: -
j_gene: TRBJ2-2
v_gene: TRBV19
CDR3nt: TGTGCCAGTAGGGACAGGGGGATTTTTTCCGGGGAGCTGTTTTTT
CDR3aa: CASRDRGIFSGELFF

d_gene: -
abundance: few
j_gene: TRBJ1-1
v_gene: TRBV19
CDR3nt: TGTGCCAGTAGTACCTTAAAGGGGCGCGAAACTGAAGCTTTCTTT
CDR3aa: CASSTLKGRETEAFF

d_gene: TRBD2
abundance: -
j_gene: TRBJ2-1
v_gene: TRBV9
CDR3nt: TGTGCCAGCAGCGTAGGGGGCGGGAGATGGTACAATGAGCAGTTCTTC
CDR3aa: CASSVGGGRWYNEQFF

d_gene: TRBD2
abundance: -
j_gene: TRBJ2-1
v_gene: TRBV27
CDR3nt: TGTGCCAGCAGTACCATAGCGGGAGAAGAACAGTTCTTC
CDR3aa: CASSTIAGEEQFF

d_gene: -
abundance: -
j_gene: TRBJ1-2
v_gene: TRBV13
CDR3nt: TGTGCCAGCAGCTTAGAACCCCCGACAGCCTATGGCTACACCTTC
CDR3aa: CASSLEPPTAYGYTF

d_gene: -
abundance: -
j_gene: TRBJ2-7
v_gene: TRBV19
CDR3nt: TGTGCCAGTAGGCAGGGGCTAGCACCCAACTACGAGCAGTACTTC
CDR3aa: CASRQGLAPNYEQYF

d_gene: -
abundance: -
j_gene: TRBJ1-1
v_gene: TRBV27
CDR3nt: TGTGCCAGCAGTTACAGGAGGGAACACACTGAAGCTTTCTTT
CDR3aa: CASSYRREHTEAFF

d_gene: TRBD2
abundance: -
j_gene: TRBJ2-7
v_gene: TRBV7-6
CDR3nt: TGTGCCAGCAGCTTAGAGAGCGGGAGATACTACGAGCAGTACTTC
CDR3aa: CASSLESGRYYEQYF

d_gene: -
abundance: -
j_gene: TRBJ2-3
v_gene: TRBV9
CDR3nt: TGTGCCAGCAGCGTAGAGGGGCAGCGCACAGATACGCAGTATTTT
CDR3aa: CASSVEGQRTDTQYF

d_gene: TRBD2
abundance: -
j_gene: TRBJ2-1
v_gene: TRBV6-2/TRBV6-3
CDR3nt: TGTGCCAGCAGCCTTAGCGGGAGCTTCTACAATGAGCAGTTCTTC
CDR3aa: CASSLSGSFYNEQFF

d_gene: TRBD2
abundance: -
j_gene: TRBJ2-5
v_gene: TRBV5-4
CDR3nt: TGTGCCAGCAGCTTGGTAGCGGGGGAGAGGGAGACCCAGTACTTC
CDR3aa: CASSLVAGERETQYF